The present TCR beta chain was sequenced within a study of T cell clonotyping in hematopoietic cell transplantation. Study results and limitations: Few recipient clonotypes overlapped donors; over 97% were de novo at given depth.

Recipients were bled about 28 days pretransplant and at posttransplant days 30, 100, 180. There are 11 residues in the CDR3. Germline CDR1 LNHDA, CDR2 SQIVND (reference sequence). Trimming took 4 bases from V and 8 from J, leaving 6 bases between them. As to this clone: The antigen remains unidentified.

Libraries were prepared by immunoSEQ multiplex PCR; TCRdb keeps only in-frame clonotypes and omits some of them. The profile shows about 4,400 clones, approximately 70% of them singletons. V and J are TRBV19 and TRBJ2-4; D gene ambiguous. The sequencing here drew on PBMCs, taken 100 days after allogeneic stem cell transplant. The TCR sequence derives from a male patient aged 55-69 years who had an allogeneic stem cell transplant, so the T cells may come from the graft donor. Some clones in this sample may be carry-over from other donors' samples. The CDR3 protein is CASSNRDIQYF. The CDR3 DNA is TGTGCCAGTAGTAACCGAGACATTCAGTACTTC.